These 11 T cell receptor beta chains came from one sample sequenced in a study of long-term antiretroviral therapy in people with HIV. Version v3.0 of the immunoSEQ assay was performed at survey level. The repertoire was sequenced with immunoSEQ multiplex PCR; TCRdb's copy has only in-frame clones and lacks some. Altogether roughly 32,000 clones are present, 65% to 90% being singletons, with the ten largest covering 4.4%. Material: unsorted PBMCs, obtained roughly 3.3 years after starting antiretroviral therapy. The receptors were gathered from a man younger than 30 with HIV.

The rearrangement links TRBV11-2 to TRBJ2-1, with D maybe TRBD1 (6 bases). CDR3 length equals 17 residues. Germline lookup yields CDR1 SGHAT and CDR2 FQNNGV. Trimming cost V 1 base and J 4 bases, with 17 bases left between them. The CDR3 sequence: CASSLVLGQGLYNEQFF. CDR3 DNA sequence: TGTGCCAGCAGCTTAGTTTTGGGACAAGGTTTATACAATGAGCAGTTCTTC.

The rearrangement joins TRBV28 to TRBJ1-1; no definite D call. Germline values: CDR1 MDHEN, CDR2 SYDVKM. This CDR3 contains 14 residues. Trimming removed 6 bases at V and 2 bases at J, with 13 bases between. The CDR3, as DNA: TGTGCCAGCAGCCCGGCGTGGGGAAACACTGAAGCTTTCTTT. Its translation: CASSPAWGNTEAFF.

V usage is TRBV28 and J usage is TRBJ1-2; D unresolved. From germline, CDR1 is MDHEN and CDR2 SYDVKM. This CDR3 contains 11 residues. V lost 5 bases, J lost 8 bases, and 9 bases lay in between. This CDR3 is CASSEGGGYTF. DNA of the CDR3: TGTGCCAGCAGTGAGGGTGGCGGCTACACCTTC.

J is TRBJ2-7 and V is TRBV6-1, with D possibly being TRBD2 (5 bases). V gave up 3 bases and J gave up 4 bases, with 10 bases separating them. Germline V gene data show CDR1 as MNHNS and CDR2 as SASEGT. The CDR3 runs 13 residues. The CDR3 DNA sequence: TGTGCCAGCAGTGACTCGCCGGGGTACGAGCAGTACTTC. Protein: CASSDSPGYEQYF.

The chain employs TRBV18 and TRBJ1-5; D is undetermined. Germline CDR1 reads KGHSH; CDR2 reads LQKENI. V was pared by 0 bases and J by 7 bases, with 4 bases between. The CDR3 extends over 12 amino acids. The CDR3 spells CASSPPGQPQHF. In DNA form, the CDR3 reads TGTGCCAGCTCACCACCCGGGCAGCCCCAGCATTTT.

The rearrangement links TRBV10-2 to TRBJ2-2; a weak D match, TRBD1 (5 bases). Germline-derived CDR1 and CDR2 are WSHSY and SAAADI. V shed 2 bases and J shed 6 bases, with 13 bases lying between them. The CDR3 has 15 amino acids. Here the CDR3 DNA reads TGCGCCAGCAGTGAGGAAGGGGCCGCCCCCGGGGAGCTGTTTTTT. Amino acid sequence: CASSEEGAAPGELFF.

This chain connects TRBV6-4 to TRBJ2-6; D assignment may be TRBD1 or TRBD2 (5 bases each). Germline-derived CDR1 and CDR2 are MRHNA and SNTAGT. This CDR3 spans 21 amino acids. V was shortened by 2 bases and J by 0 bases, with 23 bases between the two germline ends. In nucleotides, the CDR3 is TGTGCCAGCAGTGACCCGTCCTTGGGACCGAACCTCCTCTCTGGGGCCAACGTCCTGACTTTC. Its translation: CASSDPSLGPNLLSGANVLTF.

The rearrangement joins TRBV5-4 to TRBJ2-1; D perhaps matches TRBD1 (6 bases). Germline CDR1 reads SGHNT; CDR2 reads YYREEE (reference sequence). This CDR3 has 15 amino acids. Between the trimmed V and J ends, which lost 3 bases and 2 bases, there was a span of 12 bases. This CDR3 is CASSYTGHAYNEQFF. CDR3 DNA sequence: TGTGCCAGCAGCTACACAGGGCATGCCTACAATGAGCAGTTCTTC.

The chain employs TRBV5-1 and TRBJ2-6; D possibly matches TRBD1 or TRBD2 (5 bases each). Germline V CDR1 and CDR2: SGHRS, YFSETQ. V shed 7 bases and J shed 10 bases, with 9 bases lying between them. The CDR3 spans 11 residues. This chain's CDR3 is CASRWGNVLTF. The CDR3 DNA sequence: TGCGCCAGCCGCTGGGGGAACGTCCTGACTTTC.

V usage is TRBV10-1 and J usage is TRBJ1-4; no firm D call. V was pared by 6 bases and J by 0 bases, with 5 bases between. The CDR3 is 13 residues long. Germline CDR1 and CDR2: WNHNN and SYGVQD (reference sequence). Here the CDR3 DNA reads TGCGCCAGCAGCAGGACAACTAATGAAAAACTGTTTTTT. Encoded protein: CASSRTTNEKLFF.

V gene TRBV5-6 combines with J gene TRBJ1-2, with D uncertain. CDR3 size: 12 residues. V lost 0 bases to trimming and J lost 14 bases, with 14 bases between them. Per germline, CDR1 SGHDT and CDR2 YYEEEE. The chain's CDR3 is CASSLGPPPGTF. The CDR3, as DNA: TGTGCCAGCAGCTTGGGACCCCCCCCCGGGACCTTC.